One and the same sample provided the 18 T cell receptor beta chains below, sequenced in a study of T cell repertoires in cytomegalovirus infection. No antigen has been identified for these receptors. A single record per CDR3 protein comes from TCRdb applying MiXCR to the reads. This sample has 550,000 to 850,000 distinct CDR3 sequences, with roughly a third found just once. The specimen comprised cultured PBMCs, sampled from culture after CMV antigen stimulation. The receptors stem from a human donor in good health (CMV status not recorded). Some clones in this sample may be carry-over from other donors' samples.

To note about this clonotype: Since a much larger clone is just one base distant, this may be a read error. This is likely a read error, given that the CDR3 carries no conserved phenylalanine or tryptophan at its end. V and J are TRBV7-2 and TRBJ2-7; D tentatively fits TRBD1 or TRBD2 (5 bases each). There are 15 residues in the CDR3. CDR1 and CDR2 (germline): SGHTA, FQGNSA. V dropped 5 bases and J dropped 2 bases, with 16 bases sitting between them. CDR3 sequence (DNA): TGTGCCAGCAGCGCCGGACTGGGGCCGACCTACGAGCAGTACCTC. As protein: CASSAGLGPTYEQYL.

V and J are TRBV7-2 and TRBJ2-1, with 7 bases that match TRBD1. Per germline, CDR1 SGHTA and CDR2 FQGNSA. CDR3 size: 14 residues. Trimming took 6 bases from V and 7 from J; bases not matched to a gene: 9. The CDR3 loop reads CASSPDREVNEQFF. CDR3 nucleotide sequence: TGTGCCAGCAGTCCAGACAGGGAAGTAAATGAGCAGTTCTTC.

This clonotype showed up just a few times. The CDR3 DNA is TGTGCCAGCAACCCTAGCCGTGGCACTAGCCGTTACAATGAGCAGTTCTTC. Translated: CASNPSRGTSRYNEQFF. V gene TRBV7-2 combines with J gene TRBJ2-1, with a weak D call TRBD2 (6 bases). From germline, CDR1 is SGHTA and CDR2 FQGNSA. V lost 7 bases and J lost 4, with 23 bases in between. This CDR3 comprises 17 residues.

The chain joins TRBV6-2 or TRBV6-3 to TRBJ2-2, with TRBD1 as a possible D gene (5 bases). CDR1 MNHEY and CDR2 SVGEGT come from the germline V gene. CDR3 length: 14 amino acids. V dropped 5 bases and J dropped 5 bases, with 12 bases sitting between them. CDR3 residues: CASSPGWLTGELFF. The CDR3, as DNA: TGTGCCAGCAGTCCAGGGTGGTTGACCGGGGAGCTGTTTTTT.

This clonotype was found a few times. V gene TRBV7-9 combines with J gene TRBJ1-2; possibly TRBD1 for D (6 bases). Germline assignment: CDR1 SEHNR and CDR2 FQNEAQ (reference sequence). Trimming took off 6 bases at V and 2 bases at J, with 16 bases between the two ends. The length of the CDR3 is 15 residues. The DNA for the CDR3 is TGTGCCAGCAGTCCTAACGGGGGGACAAACTATGGCTACACCTTC. Protein product: CASSPNGGTNYGYTF.

The chain employs TRBV19 and TRBJ2-1, with TRBD2 identical over 7 bases. V lost 10 bases and J lost 0; bases outside the gene matches: 6. This CDR3 is built from 14 residues. Germline V gives CDR1 LNHDA, CDR2 SQIVND (reference sequence). DNA for the CDR3: TGTGCCACCTCAGCGGGGCTCTCCTACAATGAGCAGTTCTTC. It codes for CATSAGLSYNEQFF. The entire variable domain, with the rest obtained from reference TRBV19 and TRBJ2-1, is as follows: DGGITQSPKYLFRKEGQNVTLSCEQNLNHDAMYWYRQDPGQGLRLIYYSQIVNDFQKGDIAEGYSVSREKKESFPLTVTSAQKNPTAFYLCATSAGLSYNEQFFGPGTRLTVL.

The sample holds a few counts of this clonotype. The genes are TRBV19 and TRBJ2-1; D may be TRBD2 (7 bases). Germline-derived CDR1 and CDR2 are LNHDA and SQIVND (reference sequence). This CDR3 spans 14 amino acids. V lost 9 bases and J lost 0, with 12 bases in between. CDR3 sequence reads: CASSGTHSYNEQFF. The CDR3, as DNA: TGTGCCAGCAGCGGGACACACTCCTACAATGAGCAGTTCTTC.

Points on this clonotype: At one boundary the junction diverges from the germline segment, which might be a read error. The chain employs TRBV30 and TRBJ2-1; TRBD2 might be the D (6 bases). From germline, CDR1 is GTSNPN and CDR2 SVGIG (reference sequence). The CDR3 is 11 amino acids. CDR3 amino acids: CAGSWRGEQFF. For the CDR3, the DNA is TGTGCCGGGAGCTGGAGGGGTGAGCAGTTCTTC.

This clonotype was seen repeatedly, ten times or more. The chain links TRBV6-2 or TRBV6-3 to TRBJ2-5; D unclear. V lost 6 bases to trimming and J lost 5 bases, with 4 bases between them. From germline, CDR1 is MNHEY and CDR2 SVGEGT. This CDR3 comprises 10 residues. The CDR3 region has the DNA TGTGCCAGCAGGGGGGAGACCCAGTACTTC. It encodes CASRGETQYF.

CDR3 loop: CASRPLVNTEAFF. The DNA for the CDR3 is TGTGCCAGTCGTCCTTTGGTGAACACTGAAGCTTTCTTT. The V and J genes are TRBV19 and TRBJ1-1; D unclear. With 8 bases removed from V and 0 bases from J, the gap between germline ends came to 10 bases. Germline V gene lookup returns CDR1 LNHDA and CDR2 SQIVND (reference sequence). CDR3 length equals 13 residues.

The chain links TRBV9 to TRBJ2-3; D gene ambiguous. The CDR3 runs 15 residues. Trimming took 4 bases from V and 0 from J, leaving 12 bases between them. Looked up from germline, CDR1 is SGDLS and CDR2 is YYNGEE. The CDR3 loop reads CASSHGTLSTDTQYF. Written as DNA, the CDR3 is TGTGCCAGCAGCCATGGTACATTAAGCACAGATACGCAGTATTTT.

This clonotype came up a few times. V is TRBV7-2 and J is TRBJ2-7; D is possibly TRBD1 (5 bases). The CDR3 contains 14 residues. CDR1 SGHTA and CDR2 FQGNSA come from the germline V gene. Between the trimmed V and J ends, which lost 0 bases and 5 bases, there was a span of 11 bases. The CDR3 nucleotides read TGTGCCAGCAGCTTAGCCAGGGTTTCGGACGAGCAGTACTTC. Protein: CASSLARVSDEQYF. Using reference TRBV7-2 and TRBJ2-7 for the parts outside the CDR3, the full variable domain is GAGVSQSPSNKVTEKGKDVELRCDPISGHTALYWYRQSLGQGLEFLIYFQGNSAPDKSGLPSDRFSAERTGGSVSTLTIQRTQQEDSAVYLCASSLARVSDEQYFGPGTRLTVT.

This clonotype was seen more than once but under ten times. The chain uses TRBV12-3 or TRBV12-4 and TRBJ1-2, with 7 bases aligning to TRBD1. The J segment lost 7 bases and the V segment lost 2 bases, leaving 7 bases of the junction unmatched. The CDR3 has 14 residues. Here the CDR3 DNA reads TGTGCCAGCAGTTTAAGGCAGGGGGTAGGTGGCTACACCTTC. Translation gives CASSLRQGVGGYTF.

The sample holds a few counts of this clonotype. The chain couples TRBV19 to TRBJ1-6; D may be TRBD1 (5 bases). The V end lost 9 bases, the J end lost 7 bases, and 16 bases lay between the germline ends. This CDR3 has 14 residues. Germline V gene sequence: CDR1 LNHDA, CDR2 SQIVND (reference sequence). CDR3 residues: CARDRQYLNSPLHF. As DNA, the CDR3 is TGTGCCAGAGATCGACAGTACCTAAATTCACCCCTCCACTTT.

This clonotype was observed many times. One junction end disagrees with the germline gene, perhaps due to a read error. The CDR3: CASSLGPGLSYNEQFF. The CDR3 bases are TGTGCCAGCAGCTTAGGTCCAGGTCTTTCCTACAATGAGCAGTTCTTT. V usage is TRBV7-8 and J usage is TRBJ2-1; D gene unclear. Germline V CDR1 and CDR2: SGHVS, FQNEAQ. The CDR3 loop spans 16 amino acids.

A remark on this clonotype: It may be a read error: a sequence one base away is much more abundant. The chain employs TRBV7-2 and TRBJ1-2; 12 nucleotides align to TRBD1. J lost 8 bases, V lost 5 bases, and 9 bases had no gene match. This CDR3 is 15 amino acids long. Germline V gene lookup returns CDR1 SGHTA and CDR2 FQGNSA. DNA of the CDR3: TGTGCCAGCAGCCGGGACAGGGGGCCGTCTCAAGGCTACACCTTC. Encoded protein: CASSRDRGPSQGYTF.

This clonotype was seen ten or more times. This chain uses TRBV7-2 with TRBJ2-1; 11 positions match TRBD2. Germline-derived CDR1 and CDR2 are SGHTA and FQGNSA. After removal of 0 bases from V and 7 bases from J, the junction contained 5 bases not matched to a gene. This CDR3 has 16 residues. The CDR3 bases are TGTGCCAGCAGCTTAGCGGGGGTAGCGGGAGGGAATGAGCAGTTCTTC. Translated: CASSLAGVAGGNEQFF.

The chain links TRBV7-2 to TRBJ1-2; no clear D gene. V dropped 5 bases and J dropped 3 bases, with 16 bases sitting between them. This CDR3 comprises 15 residues. Germline-derived CDR1 and CDR2 are SGHTA and FQGNSA. The CDR3: CASSRGRLVDYGYTF. CDR3 bases: TGTGCCAGCAGCCGCGGGAGGCTGGTCGACTATGGCTACACCTTC. Drawing the rest from reference TRBV7-2 and TRBJ1-2, the complete variable domain is GAGVSQSPSNKVTEKGKDVELRCDPISGHTALYWYRQSLGQGLEFLIYFQGNSAPDKSGLPSDRFSAERTGGSVSTLTIQRTQQEDSAVYLCASSRGRLVDYGYTFGSGTRLTVV.